This T cell receptor beta chain comes out of a study of T cell repertoires in cytomegalovirus infection. Concerning this clonotype itself: Its antigen is not identified.

Via MiXCR, TCRdb re-called the reads, giving one row per CDR3 protein. The sample has 900,000 to 950,000 distinct CDR3 sequences, 25% to 40% seen once. CDR3 size: 15 residues. Germline CDR1 is MNHNS and CDR2 is SASEGT. V lost 2 bases, J lost 7 bases, and 5 bases stayed unmatched. The source of this sequence is a human donor in good health (CMV status not recorded). Some clones in this sample may be carry-over from other donors' samples. The J gene is TRBJ2-3, the V gene TRBV6-1; 11 bases fit TRBD2. The sample consisted of cultured CD8+ T cells from PBMCs, taken from culture after CMV antigen stimulation. CDR3 residues: CASSERGLAGYTQYF. In DNA form, the CDR3 reads TGTGCCAGCAGTGAAAGAGGACTAGCGGGTTATACGCAGTATTTT.